Detailed here is one T cell receptor (beta chain). Profiled with immunoSEQ multiplex PCR; TCRdb holds only in-frame clones, not every one. The profile covers tens of thousands of clones, with roughly 82% appearing a single time and about 10% taken by the ten largest. The sample originates from a study of blood T cell repertoires in COVID-19. The CDR3 runs to 14 residues. CDR1 is MNHEY, CDR2 SMNVEV, per germline (reference sequence). V lost 4 bases and J lost 5; bases outside the gene matches: 3. The source is a human donor in a cohort sampled during active COVID-19. The sample taken for sequencing was peripheral blood. This rearrangement joins TRBV27 to TRBJ2-7; 12 bases match TRBD1. CDR3 amino acids: CASSSGQGAHEQYF. The CDR3 region has the DNA TGTGCCAGCAGTTCGGGACAGGGGGCCCACGAGCAGTACTTC.